This paragraph reports one T cell receptor beta chain. This sample is drawn from a study of OX40 agonist ivuxolimab in advanced cancers. Study as a whole: At 0.01 to 10 mg/kg, ivuxolimab was administered intravenously to patients every 2 weeks. A male proportion of about 86% was recorded, with mean age approximately 60 years and range about 23 to 80.

The table came from immunoSEQ multiplex PCR; TCRdb's copy has only in-frame clones and leaves some out. The table records around 80,000 clones, 84% of them present only once. V gave up 4 bases and J gave up 2 bases, with 15 bases separating them. Germline loops: CDR1 SGHTA, CDR2 FQGNSA. This CDR3 comprises 15 residues. The source was CD4+ or CD8+ T cells sorted from blood, collected in a trial of the OX40 agonist ivuxolimab. V gene TRBV7-2 combines with J gene TRBJ2-7; tentatively, D is TRBD2 (6 bases). The clonotype was recovered from an adult with an advanced solid tumor such as melanoma, head and neck, liver or kidney cancer. CDR3 in DNA: TGTGCCAGCAGCTCCCTAGCGATGCCGACCTACGAGCAGTACTTC. This encodes CASSSLAMPTYEQYF.